This T cell receptor beta chain comes out of a study of regulatory T cells in long-lasting Graves disease (dated by TCRdb to the early 2020s). Regarding the complete study: In the newly diagnosed Graves' disease group, patients had been taking antithyroid drugs for less than 3 months. A total of around 35 samples were covered by TCR sequencing, comprising about 13 persistent and some 20 newly diagnosed Graves' disease patients. Peripheral blood TCR sequencing and RNA sequencing compared persistent Graves' disease patients with newly diagnosed Graves' disease patients. The study was registered as a clinical trial and conducted in China.

The CDR3 holds 15 amino acids from the cysteine to the phenylalanine. The read is trimmed to its CDR3 DNA, 45 bases read in frame from base 1. The V end gives up 6 bases and the J end 2 bases, leaving 5 bases in the junction not matched to a gene. Reading the germline V gene gives CDR1 MNHNS and CDR2 SASEGT. Study-wide conclusions, independent of this receptor: Only the TCR beta chain was sequenced and analyzed. Persistent Graves' disease patients showed lower TCR Shannon entropy and fewer highly expanded clones than newly diagnosed patients, suggesting clonal expansion. As a limitation, the authors acknowledged that the small sample size may reduce accuracy. Preferential use of TRBV28, TRBJ1-2 and TRBJ2-5 was observed in persistent disease, whereas TRBV20-1 and TRBJ2-1 were favored in newly diagnosed disease. Persistent patients shared more public clonotypes among themselves (around 3,000) than newly diagnosed patients did (approximately 900). Because the primary lesion, thyroid tissue, could not be accessed, the study looked at peripheral blood alone.

The time point label, as the study defines it: newly diagnosed GD, antithyroid drugs for less than 3 months. For both TCR sequencing and RNA sequencing, RNA was extracted from PBMCs using TRIzol. The diagnosis of Graves' disease followed American Thyroid Association guidelines. The patients came from an endocrinology department in Xi'an, China. From each patient, 7.5 to 10 milliliters of peripheral blood was collected into an EDTA anticoagulant tube. Ficoll Paque Plus density gradient separation was used to isolate PBMCs, and no further T cell sorting was done. An Agilent 2100 Bioanalyzer and agarose gel were used to check RNA quality, while a NanoDrop 2000 measured RNA concentration. A remark on this clonotype: Its antigen specificity is not known. No base quality information exists; no much larger clone differs at one position.

The receptor library was made with multiplex PCR. The sample was run on an Illumina HiSeq 4000. iRepertoire HTBI primers and Arm-PCR amplification of CDR3 regions were used to construct TCR beta libraries. Before sequencing, the PCR products went through gel purification. The original methods were these. Gene usage analysis of CDR3 amino acid clonotypes relied on the 60 to 65 TRBV and 14 TRBJ segments identified across samples. Filtered high-quality paired reads were merged into contigs using COPE and FqMerger. BLAST was used to align contigs to IMGT TRBV, TRBD and TRBJ reference genes, and CDR3 was defined according to IMGT. Highly expanded clones were defined as clonotypes with a frequency above 0.1%. Shannon entropy served as the measure of repertoire diversity, while the Gini coefficient captured V-J evenness. A clonotype found in more than one individual was treated as public. TCRdb reworked the public reads: Q25 trimming with fastp, MiXCR clone assembly, productive beta chains retained. Entries that share a CDR3 protein sequence are merged under the most common genes and DNA. The authors' filters were not applied to this entry. Present in this sample are approximately 350,000 distinct CDR3 sequences, around 16% of which were seen just once. The ten most abundant clones make up 20% of the sample.

A further study also used this sample, focusing on T cells in Graves' hyperthyroidism and ophthalmopathy. As the second study states: Graves' hyperthyroidism was defined as stable when no progression to ophthalmopathy occurred over 18 months of follow-up. Hyperthyroidism patients were newly diagnosed, with disease duration under 2 months, and aged 18 to 65 years. Any patient with an uncontrolled infection, another autoimmune disease, pregnancy or lactation was excluded. Diagnoses were established on the basis of clinical symptoms, serum thyroxine and TRAb, thyroid ultrasound, and orbital computed tomography. A first-round RT-PCR of the TCR CDR3 used the HTBI primer set with the Qiagen OneStep RT-PCR kit. Most expanded thyroid clonotypes (frequency above 0.001) were also found in blood, which suggests that blood repertoires may mirror thyroid immune responses. A model built on a 13 V-J signature distinguished ophthalmopathy from stable hyperthyroidism, reaching 87.88% sensitivity and about 81% specificity in cross-validation and 80%/75% in testing. In validation, the model predicted progression to ophthalmopathy with over 65% sensitivity and approximately 72% specificity, a median of about 6.7 months before onset. A discovery cohort of 95 to 100 patients, 43 with Graves' ophthalmopathy and about 58 with stable Graves' hyperthyroidism, was used to find distinguishing TCR V-J signatures. Prospective prediction of ophthalmopathy was tested in an independent validation cohort consisting of 18 to 20 hyperthyroidism patients and about 17 patients who later progressed to ophthalmopathy. For training and testing, the approximately 97 patients in the discovery cohort were randomly divided in a 7:3 ratio. The study also compared thyroid tissue and blood T-cell repertoires from five or six Graves' hyperthyroidism patients. Following sampling, methimazole starting at 30 mg daily was given to hyperthyroidism patients, and high-dose intravenous methylprednisolone was given to ophthalmopathy patients. The libraries were constructed in a second round of multiplex PCR and then size-selected and purified. Paired-end sequencing of the libraries was performed with 100 bp reads on an Illumina HiSeq2000. SOAPnuke was used to process the raw data, removing reads that contained adapters or uncalled bases, had a mean Phred below 15, or lacked an exact match to the constant primer or identifier. COPE v1.2.5 was used to merge the high-quality paired reads, and each unique nucleotide sequence was defined as a clonotype. Clonotypes were aligned to IMGT TRBV, TRBD and TRBJ reference segments using MiTCR v1.1. Only V-J combinations with frequency above 0.0001, covering 99% to 99.2% of repertoires, were analysed. A TCS score was defined as the ratio of F50 (clonal expansion) to E x V (chaos), with BLOSUM62-based TCRdist applied between CDR3 peptides within each V-J. Welch's t-statistics and random forest reduced some 510 V-J features to 13, which were used in a naive Bayes classifier (R e1071). Sample size was not statistically predetermined, and blinding of investigators to group allocation was not performed. According to the paper, TCR Vbeta CDR3 sequencing was carried out on roughly 130 peripheral blood samples, which came from fewer than 50 ophthalmopathy, 75 to 80 hyperthyroidism and 17 progressor patients.

Sequencing used peripheral blood mononuclear cells (PBMCs), obtained at new diagnosis, from a patient treated with antithyroid drugs. The source is a woman between 18 and 29 years old with Graves disease. Donor details come from another sample of the same person, matched by shared clones. The sequence is built from TRBV6-1 and TRBJ2-3; 10 bases in the junction line up with TRBD2. The CDR3 protein: CASRQTSGTTDTQYF. The nucleotides are TGTGCCAGCAGGCAAACTAGCGGGACCACAGATACGCAGTATTTT.